The rows below give T cell receptor beta chains drawn from one sample of a study of shared clonotypes between healthy human individuals. The method was immunoSEQ multiplex PCR; TCRdb's version includes in-frame clones alone and lacks a portion of them. Found here are fewer than 400,000 clones, roughly 70% of them singletons; the top ten hold about a tenth. The sequencing input was memory CD4+ T cells sorted from blood. Receptors originate from a man aged 25 to 40 in good health. CDR3s include the opening cysteine and the closing phenylalanine or tryptophan. Each record gives: CDR3 protein, CDR3 DNA, D gene, clone size, V gene, J gene. A D gene is named only where the DNA matches it firmly. Size is stated for part of the rows, as once, few or many counts, or as a class when the clone is expanded.

CASSISGRTEAFF,TGTGCCAGTAGTATAAGTGGAAGGACTGAAGCTTTCTTT,NA,NA,TRBV19,TRBJ1-1
CASSADSLRAFF,TGTGCCAGCAGTGCGGACAGTTTAAGAGCTTTCTTT,NA,NA,TRBV2,TRBJ1-1
CASSPGLAGADTQYF,TGTGCCAGCAGCCCGGGACTAGCGGGAGCAGATACGCAGTATTTT,TRBD2,NA,TRBV6-1,TRBJ2-3
CASSLFLGGRYNEQFF,TGTGCCAGCAGCTTGTTTTTGGGGGGCCGTTACAATGAGCAGTTCTTC,NA,NA,TRBV5-8,TRBJ2-1
CASNSEENPYEQYF,TGTGCCAGCAATTCCGAGGAAAACCCCTACGAGCAGTACTTC,NA,NA,TRBV25-1,TRBJ2-7
CASSTQGGQPQHF,TGTGCCAGTAGTACGCAGGGGGGGCAGCCCCAGCATTTT,TRBD1,NA,TRBV19,TRBJ1-5
CASRTGGPTWLFF,TGTGCCAGCAGGACAGGGGGCCCCACTTGGCTGTTTTTT,TRBD1,few,TRBV2,TRBJ2-2
CASSLRGQGEAFF,TGTGCCAGCAGCTTACGAGGACAGGGGGAAGCTTTCTTT,TRBD1,few,TRBV7-2,TRBJ1-1
CASSLGSLAKNIQYF,TGTGCCAGCAGCTTAGGGTCCCTAGCCAAAAACATTCAGTACTTC,NA,NA,TRBV11-3,TRBJ2-4
CASSERGRYNEQFF,TGTGCCAGCAGTGAAAGAGGCCGCTACAATGAGCAGTTCTTC,NA,NA,TRBV2,TRBJ2-1
CASSPGGGGLHEQFF,TGCGCCAGCAGCCCCGGGGGGGGTGGACTGCATGAGCAGTTCTTC,TRBD2,once,TRBV5-1,TRBJ2-1
CASSPQLAGGSNEQFF,TGTGCCAGCAGCCCCCAACTAGCGGGAGGCTCCAATGAGCAGTTCTTC,TRBD2,few,TRBV7-8,TRBJ2-1
CAISELSFHYEQYF,TGTGCCATCAGTGAGTTATCGTTTCACTACGAGCAGTACTTC,NA,NA,TRBV10-3,TRBJ2-7
CASSLRALAVSYEQYF,TGTGCCAGCAGCTTAAGAGCCCTAGCGGTTTCCTACGAGCAGTACTTC,TRBD2,NA,TRBV5-5,TRBJ2-7
CASSLLRGEGELFF,TGTGCCAGCAGTCTGCTCAGGGGTGAAGGGGAGCTGTTTTTT,NA,few,TRBV5-6,TRBJ2-2
CASSLDQGANTEAFF,TGTGCCAGCAGCTTAGACCAGGGGGCGAACACTGAAGCTTTCTTT,TRBD1,NA,TRBV11-3,TRBJ1-1
CASSLEFLLATQYF,TGCGCCAGCAGCTTGGAGTTCCTTCTAGCGACCCAGTACTTC,NA,NA,TRBV5-1,TRBJ2-5
CASSLGGQGTGEQYF,TGTGCCAGCAGCTTGGGTGGACAGGGAACTGGCGAGCAGTACTTC,TRBD1,NA,TRBV5-4,TRBJ2-7
CASSSLGFQNTEAFF,TGTGCCAGCTCATCACTGGGGTTTCAGAACACTGAAGCTTTCTTT,NA,NA,TRBV18,TRBJ1-1
CSVEFIIGETQYF,TGCAGCGTTGAATTTATCATTGGGGAGACCCAGTACTTC,NA,NA,TRBV29-1,TRBJ2-5
CASSLRAGNSEAFF,TGTGCCAGCAGCTTAAGGGCGGGGAATAGTGAAGCTTTCTTT,NA,once,TRBV7-3,TRBJ1-1
CATSRGGGLETQYF,TGTGCCACCAGCAGAGGGGGCGGGTTGGAGACCCAGTACTTC,NA,once,TRBV15,TRBJ2-5
CASSFSGRSGTDTQYF,TGCGCCAGCAGCTTTAGCGGGAGGTCTGGCACAGATACGCAGTATTTT,TRBD2,NA,TRBV5-1,TRBJ2-3
CASSLQGDIQYF,TGTGCCAGCAGTTTACAGGGAGACATTCAGTACTTC,NA,few,TRBV27,TRBJ2-4
CASSLEAGSYEQYF,TGTGCCAGCAGCCTGGAAGCGGGATCCTACGAGCAGTACTTC,TRBD2,NA,TRBV9,TRBJ2-7
CASSLVTGAYEQYF,TGCGCCAGCAGCTTGGTTACAGGGGCCTACGAGCAGTACTTC,TRBD1,NA,TRBV5-1,TRBJ2-7
CASGGTYNEQFF,TGTGCCAGCGGCGGTACCTATAATGAGCAGTTCTTC,NA,NA,TRBV6-1,TRBJ2-1
CSVPGLESWRSYNEQFF,TGCAGCGTTCCGGGACTAGAAAGTTGGAGGTCCTACAATGAGCAGTTCTTC,TRBD2,NA,TRBV29-1,TRBJ2-1
CASSEKTGDYNQPQHF,TGTGCCAGCAGTGAAAAGACAGGGGACTACAATCAGCCCCAGCATTTT,TRBD1,NA,TRBV25-1,TRBJ1-5
CASRWGRDTEAFF,TGTGCCAGCAGATGGGGGCGGGACACTGAAGCTTTCTTT,NA,NA,TRBV6-5,TRBJ1-1
CASSLGQGLYEQYF,TGTGCCAGCAGCCTCGGACAGGGGTTGTACGAGCAGTACTTC,TRBD1,NA,TRBV5-6,TRBJ2-7
CAWTGTGGPQYF,TGTGCCTGGACCGGGACAGGGGGTCCGCAGTACTTC,TRBD1,NA,TRBV30,TRBJ2-7
CASSYGQRPNYGYTF,TGTGCCAGCTCGTACGGACAGAGACCTAACTATGGCTACACCTTC,NA,NA,TRBV18,TRBJ1-2
CASSEARASTDTQYF,TGTGCCAGCAGTGAGGCGAGGGCCAGCACAGATACGCAGTATTTT,NA,NA,TRBV2,TRBJ2-3
CASRSQGPGTDTQYF,TGTGCCAGCAGGTCCCAGGGGCCAGGCACAGATACGCAGTATTTT,NA,few,TRBV6-1,TRBJ2-3
CASSLEEGSNEKLFF,TGCGCCAGCAGCTTGGAGGAGGGATCTAATGAAAAACTGTTTTTT,NA,once,TRBV5-1,TRBJ1-4
CASSLDDPMGLSGRRETQYF,TGCGCCAGCAGCTTGGATGACCCAATGGGGTTGAGCGGGAGAAGGGAGACCCAGTACTTC,TRBD2,NA,TRBV5-1,TRBJ2-5
CASSESGTLGDTQYF,TGCGCCAGCAGTGAGTCCGGAACTCTTGGAGATACGCAGTATTTT,NA,NA,TRBV10-1,TRBJ2-3
CASSSAGGGHEQYF,TGTGCCAGCAGCTCCGCAGGGGGCGGCCACGAGCAGTACTTC,TRBD1,NA,TRBV6-1,TRBJ2-7
CASSVSNGGVTDTQYF,TGTGCCAGCAGCGTAAGTAACGGAGGGGTCACAGATACGCAGTATTTT,NA,NA,TRBV9,TRBJ2-3
CASSYRAGQPQHF,TGTGCCAGCAGTTATAGGGCTGGGCAGCCCCAGCATTTT,NA,NA,TRBV6-5,TRBJ1-5
CATSRDQGAAYEQYF,TGTGCCACCAGCAGAGATCAGGGGGCCGCCTACGAGCAGTACTTC,TRBD1,NA,TRBV15,TRBJ2-7
CASSPKSGVSSYNEQFF,TGTGCCAGCAGCCCCAAGAGTGGGGTAAGCTCCTACAATGAGCAGTTCTTC,NA,NA,TRBV14,TRBJ2-1
CASSPHTSGSSAGELFF,TGTGCCAGCTCACCACACACTAGCGGGAGTTCAGCCGGGGAGCTGTTTTTT,TRBD2,NA,TRBV18,TRBJ2-2
CASSEGQGRQYF,TGTGCCAGCAGTGAAGGGCAGGGGCGGCAGTACTTC,NA,NA,TRBV2,TRBJ2-7
CASARAGGEEDTQYF,TGTGCCAGCGCCAGAGCGGGAGGAGAAGAAGATACGCAGTATTTT,TRBD2,few,TRBV11-3,TRBJ2-3
CAAGQGAGEQYF,TGTGCCGCCGGACAGGGGGCCGGGGAGCAGTACTTC,TRBD1,NA,TRBV15,TRBJ2-7
CASRESTGTDTQYF,TGCGCCAGCAGGGAATCTACAGGAACAGATACGCAGTATTTT,NA,NA,TRBV5-1,TRBJ2-3
CASSSRTGEEVTQYF,TGTGCCAGCAGCTCGAGGACAGGGGAGGAGGTTACGCAGTATTTT,TRBD1,NA,TRBV7-9,TRBJ2-3
CASSPTIAGGPRNEQFF,TGTGCCAGCTCACCTACTATAGCGGGAGGGCCGCGAAATGAGCAGTTCTTC,TRBD2,NA,TRBV18,TRBJ2-1
CASSPSGQGAHGYTF,TGTGCCAGCTCACCTTCGGGACAGGGGGCGCATGGCTACACCTTC,TRBD1,NA,TRBV18,TRBJ1-2